This T cell receptor (beta chain) was sequenced in a study of CD8+ T cells in alopecia areata. RNA was extracted and reverse transcribed into cDNA as the sequencing template. Assay: immunoSEQ multiplex PCR; the TCRdb copy retains only in-frame clones and omits some. The sample contains 20,000 to 30,000 clones, roughly 50% of which appear only once. The CDR3 runs to 15 residues. Trimming removed 5 bases from V and 2 bases from J; junction bases left unmatched: 8. Germline V gives CDR1 MNHEY, CDR2 SMNVEV (reference sequence). The TCR sequence derives from a human donor with alopecia areata. V gene TRBV27 combines with J gene TRBJ2-5; 7 nucleotides line up with TRBD1. The sequencing input was NKG2D-high CD8+ T cells sorted from blood. CDR3 nucleotide sequence: TGTGCCAGCAGTCCAGATGGGACAGTTCAAGAGACCCAGTACTTC. Its protein is CASSPDGTVQETQYF.